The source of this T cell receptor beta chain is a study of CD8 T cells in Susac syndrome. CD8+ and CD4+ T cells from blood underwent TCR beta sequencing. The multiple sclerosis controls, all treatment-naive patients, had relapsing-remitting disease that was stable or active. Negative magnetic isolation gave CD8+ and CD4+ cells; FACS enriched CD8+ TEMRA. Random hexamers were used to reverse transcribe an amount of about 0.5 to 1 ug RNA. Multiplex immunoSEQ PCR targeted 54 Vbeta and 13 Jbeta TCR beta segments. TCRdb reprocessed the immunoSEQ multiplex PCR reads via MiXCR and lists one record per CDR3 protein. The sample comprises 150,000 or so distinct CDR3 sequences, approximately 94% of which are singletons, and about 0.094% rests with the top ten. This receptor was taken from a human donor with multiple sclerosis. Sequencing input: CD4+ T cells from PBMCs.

The CDR3 sequence: CASSPRPLAGWVDTQYF. CDR3 DNA: TGTGCCAGCAGCCCCCGACCACTAGCGGGATGGGTAGATACGCAGTATTTT. This chain uses TRBV7-8 with TRBJ2-3; 10 bases match TRBD2. CDR1 SGHVS and CDR2 FQNEAQ come from the germline V gene. The V gene end was trimmed by 5 bases and the J gene end by 5 bases; junction bases not matched to a gene: 13. This CDR3 has 17 residues. The complete variable domain, with remaining parts taken from reference TRBV7-8 and TRBJ2-3, reads GAGVSQSPRYKVAKRGQDVALRCDPISGHVSLFWYQQALGQGPEFLTYFQNEAQLDKSGLPSDRFFAERPEGSVSTLKIQRTQQEDSAVYLCASSPRPLAGWVDTQYFGPGTRLTVL.